This T cell receptor beta chain was sequenced during a study of OX40 agonist ivuxolimab in advanced cancers. On the study more broadly: More than 35% of patients had received prior checkpoint inhibitor therapy.

This CDR3 has 15 residues. CDR1 SGHNT and CDR2 YYREEE come from the germline V gene (reference sequence). The V segment lost 2 bases and the J segment 0 bases; nucleotides outside the gene matches: 2. Samples were taken at baseline and on day 1 of cycles 4 and 7. Using immunoSEQ multiplex PCR, the repertoire was profiled, and TCRdb retains in-frame clones only, with some absent. The top ten hold approximately 0.99% of the sample, which has some 60,000 clones, approximately 86% seen once. This sequence originates from an adult with an advanced solid tumor such as melanoma, head and neck, liver or kidney cancer. This rearrangement joins TRBV5-4 to TRBJ2-1; 7 bases match TRBD2. Specimen: CD4+ or CD8+ T cells sorted from blood, collected in a trial of the OX40 agonist ivuxolimab. The CDR3 loop reads CASSFGGSSYNEQFF. DNA for the CDR3: TGTGCCAGCAGCTTTGGCGGGAGCTCCTACAATGAGCAGTTCTTC.